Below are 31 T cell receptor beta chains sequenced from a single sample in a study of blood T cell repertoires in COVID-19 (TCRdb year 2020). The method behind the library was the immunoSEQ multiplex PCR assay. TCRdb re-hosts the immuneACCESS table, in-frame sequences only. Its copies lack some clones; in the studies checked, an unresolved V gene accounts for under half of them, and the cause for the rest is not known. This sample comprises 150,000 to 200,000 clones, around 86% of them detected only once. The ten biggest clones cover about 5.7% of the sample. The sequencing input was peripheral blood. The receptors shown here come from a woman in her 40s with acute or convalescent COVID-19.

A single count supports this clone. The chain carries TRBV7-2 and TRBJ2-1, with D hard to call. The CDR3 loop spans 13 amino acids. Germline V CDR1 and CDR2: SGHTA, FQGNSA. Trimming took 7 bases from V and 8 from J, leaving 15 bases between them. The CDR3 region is CASIPSGGYEQFF. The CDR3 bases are TGTGCCAGCATCCCGTCGGGTGGCTATGAGCAGTTCTTC.

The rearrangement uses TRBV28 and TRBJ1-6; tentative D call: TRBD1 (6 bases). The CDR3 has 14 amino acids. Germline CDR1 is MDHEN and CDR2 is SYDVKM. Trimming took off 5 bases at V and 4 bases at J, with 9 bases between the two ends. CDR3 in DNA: TGTGCCAGCAGTACGCAGGGGTATAATTCACCCCTCCACTTT. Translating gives CASSTQGYNSPLHF.

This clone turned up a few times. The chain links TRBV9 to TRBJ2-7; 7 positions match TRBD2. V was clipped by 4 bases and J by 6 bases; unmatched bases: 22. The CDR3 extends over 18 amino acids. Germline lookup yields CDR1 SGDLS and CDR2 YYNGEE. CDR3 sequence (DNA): TGTGCCAGCAGCCCGAGAGGCGGAGTGGCAGCGGGGTATTCCGAGCAGTACTTC. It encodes CASSPRGGVAAGYSEQYF.

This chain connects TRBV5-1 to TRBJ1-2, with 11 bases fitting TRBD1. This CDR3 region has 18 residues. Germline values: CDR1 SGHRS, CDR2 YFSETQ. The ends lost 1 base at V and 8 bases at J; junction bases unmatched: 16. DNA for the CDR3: TGCGCCAGCAGCTTGCAGTGGACAGGGGGCCCTCCGATCGGGGGCTACACCTTC. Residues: CASSLQWTGGPPIGGYTF.

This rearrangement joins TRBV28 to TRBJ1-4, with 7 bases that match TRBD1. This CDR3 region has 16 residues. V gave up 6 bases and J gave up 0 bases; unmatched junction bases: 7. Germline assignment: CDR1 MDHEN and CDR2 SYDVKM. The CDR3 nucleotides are TGTGCCAGCAGCTCCGACAGGGAGTCAACTAATGAAAAACTGTTTTTT. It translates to CASSSDRESTNEKLFF.

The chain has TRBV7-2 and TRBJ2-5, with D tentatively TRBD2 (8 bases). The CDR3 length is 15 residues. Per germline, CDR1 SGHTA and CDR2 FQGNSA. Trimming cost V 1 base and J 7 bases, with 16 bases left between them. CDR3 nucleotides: TGTGCCAGCAGCTTAGGACCAGGGGGACTAGGGACCCAGTACTTC. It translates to CASSLGPGGLGTQYF.

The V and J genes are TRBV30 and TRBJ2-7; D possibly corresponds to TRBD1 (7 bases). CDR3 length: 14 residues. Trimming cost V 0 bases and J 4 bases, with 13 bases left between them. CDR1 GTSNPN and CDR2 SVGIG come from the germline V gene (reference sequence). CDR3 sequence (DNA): TGTGCCTGGAGTGTAGGGGGGACAGCATACGAGCAGTACTTC. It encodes CAWSVGGTAYEQYF.

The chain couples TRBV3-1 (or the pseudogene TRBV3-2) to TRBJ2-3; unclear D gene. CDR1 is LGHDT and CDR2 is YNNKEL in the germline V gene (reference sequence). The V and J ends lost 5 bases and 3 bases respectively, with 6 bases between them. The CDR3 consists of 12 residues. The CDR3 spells CASSSVTDTQYF. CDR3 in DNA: TGTGCCAGCAGCTCAGTAACAGATACGCAGTATTTT.

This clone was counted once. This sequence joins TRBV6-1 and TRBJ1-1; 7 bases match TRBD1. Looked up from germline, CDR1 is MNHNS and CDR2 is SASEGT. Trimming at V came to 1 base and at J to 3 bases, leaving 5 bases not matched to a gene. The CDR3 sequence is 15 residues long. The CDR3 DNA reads TGTGCCAGCAGTGAAGGGGGCAGGGGGGACACTGAAGCTTTCTTT. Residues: CASSEGGRGDTEAFF.

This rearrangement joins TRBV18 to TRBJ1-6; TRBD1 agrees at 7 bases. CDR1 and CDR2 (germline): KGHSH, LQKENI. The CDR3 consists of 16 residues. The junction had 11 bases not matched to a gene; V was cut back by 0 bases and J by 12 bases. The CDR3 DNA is TGTGCCAGCTCACCACCTGGTCGGCAGGGGGAGAGACCCCTCCACTTT. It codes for CASSPPGRQGERPLHF.

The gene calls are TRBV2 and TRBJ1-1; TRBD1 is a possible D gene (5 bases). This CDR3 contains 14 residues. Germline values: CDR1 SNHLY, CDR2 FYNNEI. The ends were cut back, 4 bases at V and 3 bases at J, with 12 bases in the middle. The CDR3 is CASSGRARDTEAFF. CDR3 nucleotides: TGTGCCAGCAGTGGCAGGGCCAGGGACACTGAAGCTTTCTTT.

The CDR3 nucleotides read TGTGCCAGCAGCCAAGTTGGGAGCTCCTATAATTCACCCCTCCACTTT. Residues: CASSQVGSSYNSPLHF. The chain uses TRBV3-1 (or the pseudogene TRBV3-2) and TRBJ1-6; D remains unclear. The CDR3 is 16 residues long. CDR1 and CDR2 from the germline V gene are LGHDT and YNNKEL (reference sequence). Trimming took 1 base from V and 0 from J, leaving 7 bases between them.

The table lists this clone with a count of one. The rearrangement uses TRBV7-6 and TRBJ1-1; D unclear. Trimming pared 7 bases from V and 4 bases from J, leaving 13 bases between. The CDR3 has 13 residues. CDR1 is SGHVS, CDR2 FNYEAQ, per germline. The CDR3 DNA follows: TGTGCCAGCACGGGAGAACCGGGCACTGAAGCTTTCTTT. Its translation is CASTGEPGTEAFF.

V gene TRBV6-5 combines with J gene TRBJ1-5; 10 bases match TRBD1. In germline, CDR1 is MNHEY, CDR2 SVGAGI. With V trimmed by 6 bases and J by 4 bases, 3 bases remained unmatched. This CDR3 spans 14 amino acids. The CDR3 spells CASSLGQGNQPQHF. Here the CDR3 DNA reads TGTGCCAGCAGCCTGGGACAGGGGAATCAGCCCCAGCATTTT.

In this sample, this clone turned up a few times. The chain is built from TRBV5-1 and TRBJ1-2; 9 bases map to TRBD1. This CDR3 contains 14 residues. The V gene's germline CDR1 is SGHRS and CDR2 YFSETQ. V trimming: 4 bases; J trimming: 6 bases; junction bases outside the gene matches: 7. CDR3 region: CASSKGQGTDGYTF. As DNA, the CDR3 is TGCGCCAGCAGCAAGGGACAGGGAACGGATGGCTACACCTTC.

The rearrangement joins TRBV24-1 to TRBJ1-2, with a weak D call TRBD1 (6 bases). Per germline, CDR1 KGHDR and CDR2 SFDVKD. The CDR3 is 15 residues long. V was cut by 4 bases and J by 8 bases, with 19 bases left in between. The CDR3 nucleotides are TGTGCCACCAGTGAGTCTTTGCTACAGGGATACGGCTACACCTTC. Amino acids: CATSESLLQGYGYTF.

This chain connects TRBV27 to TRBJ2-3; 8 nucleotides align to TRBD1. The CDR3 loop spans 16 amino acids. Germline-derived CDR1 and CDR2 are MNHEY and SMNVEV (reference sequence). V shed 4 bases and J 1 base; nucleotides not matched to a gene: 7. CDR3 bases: TGTGCCAGCAGTTCACGGACAGGGCGGGGCACAGATACGCAGTATTTT. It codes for CASSSRTGRGTDTQYF.

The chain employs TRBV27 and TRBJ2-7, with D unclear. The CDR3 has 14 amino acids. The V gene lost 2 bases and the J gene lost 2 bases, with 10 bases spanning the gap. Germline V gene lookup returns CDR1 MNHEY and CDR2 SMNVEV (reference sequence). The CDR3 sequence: CASSLGQTPYEQYF. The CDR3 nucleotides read TGTGCCAGCAGTTTAGGGCAGACCCCCTACGAGCAGTACTTC.

CDR3 DNA sequence: TGTGCCAGCAGCTTCGGCGCAGGGGCCTATGGCTACACCTTC. It yields the protein CASSFGAGAYGYTF. This sequence joins TRBV5-6 and TRBJ1-2, with D perhaps matching TRBD1 (6 bases). Trimming took 2 bases from V and 4 from J, leaving 12 bases between them. The germline CDR1 and CDR2 sequences are SGHDT and YYEEEE. This CDR3 is 14 amino acids long.

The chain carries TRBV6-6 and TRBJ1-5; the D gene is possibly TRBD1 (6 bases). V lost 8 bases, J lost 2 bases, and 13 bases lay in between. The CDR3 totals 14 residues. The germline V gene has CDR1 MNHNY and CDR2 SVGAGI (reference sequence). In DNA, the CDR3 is TGTGCCAGCGAAGGGAGGGGGGGCAATCAGCCCCAGCATTTT. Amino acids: CASEGRGGNQPQHF.

The CDR3 here is CASSYRGSLEAFF. The CDR3 DNA sequence: TGTGCCAGCAGTTACAGGGGCAGCCTTGAAGCTTTCTTT. This chain joins TRBV28 and TRBJ1-1, with 7 bases matching TRBD1. The junction had 6 bases not matched to a gene; V was cut back by 4 bases and J by 7 bases. There are 13 residues in the CDR3. In germline, CDR1 is MDHEN, CDR2 SYDVKM.

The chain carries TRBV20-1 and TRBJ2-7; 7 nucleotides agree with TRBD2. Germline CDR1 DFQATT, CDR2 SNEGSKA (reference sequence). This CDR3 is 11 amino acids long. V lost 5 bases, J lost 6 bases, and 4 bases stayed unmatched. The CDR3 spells CSAGLVGEQYF. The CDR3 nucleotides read TGCAGTGCTGGACTAGTAGGCGAGCAGTACTTC.

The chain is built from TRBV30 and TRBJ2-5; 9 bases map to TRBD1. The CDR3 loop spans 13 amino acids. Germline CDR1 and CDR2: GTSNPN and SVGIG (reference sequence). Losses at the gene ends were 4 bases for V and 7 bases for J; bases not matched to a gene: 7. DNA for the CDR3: TGTGCCTGGAACAGGGGGCAAATTCGGACCCAGTACTTC. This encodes CAWNRGQIRTQYF.

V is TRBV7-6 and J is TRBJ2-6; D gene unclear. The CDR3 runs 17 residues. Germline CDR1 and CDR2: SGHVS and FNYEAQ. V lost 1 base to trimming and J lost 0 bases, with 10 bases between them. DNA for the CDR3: TGTGCCAGCAGCTTAGGGCTGTCGGGCTCTGGGGCCAACGTCCTGACTTTC. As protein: CASSLGLSGSGANVLTF.

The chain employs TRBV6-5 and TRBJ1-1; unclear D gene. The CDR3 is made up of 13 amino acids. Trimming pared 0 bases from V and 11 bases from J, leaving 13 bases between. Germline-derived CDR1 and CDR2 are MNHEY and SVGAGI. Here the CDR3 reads CASSYSMGIVAFF. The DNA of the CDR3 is TGTGCCAGCAGTTACTCGATGGGCATAGTGGCTTTCTTT.

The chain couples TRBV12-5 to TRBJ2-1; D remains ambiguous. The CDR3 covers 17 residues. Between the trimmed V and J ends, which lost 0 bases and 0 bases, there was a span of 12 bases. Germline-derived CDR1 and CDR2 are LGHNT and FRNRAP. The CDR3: CASGLVRSRSSYNEQFF. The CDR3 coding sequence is TGTGCTAGTGGTTTGGTACGGAGCCGCAGCTCCTACAATGAGCAGTTCTTC.

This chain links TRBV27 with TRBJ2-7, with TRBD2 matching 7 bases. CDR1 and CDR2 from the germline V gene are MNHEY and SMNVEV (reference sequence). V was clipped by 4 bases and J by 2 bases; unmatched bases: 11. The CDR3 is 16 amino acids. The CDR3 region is CASSSALLRGAYEQYF. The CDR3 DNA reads TGTGCCAGCAGTTCCGCCCTTCTCCGGGGGGCCTACGAGCAGTACTTC.

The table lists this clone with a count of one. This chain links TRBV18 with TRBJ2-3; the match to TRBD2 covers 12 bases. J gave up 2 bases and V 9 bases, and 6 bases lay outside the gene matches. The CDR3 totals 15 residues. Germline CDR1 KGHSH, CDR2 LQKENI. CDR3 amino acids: CASSRTSGNTDTQYF. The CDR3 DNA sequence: TGTGCCAGTTCCCGGACTAGCGGGAACACAGATACGCAGTATTTT.

In DNA, the CDR3 is TGTGCCAGCAGCGTAGGGACAGGCCCCCAGAACGAGCAGTACTTC. Translating gives CASSVGTGPQNEQYF. The chain carries TRBV9 and TRBJ2-7; 7 bases align to TRBD1. V lost 0 bases and J lost 5; bases outside the gene matches: 8. The germline V gene encodes CDR1 SGDLS and CDR2 YYNGEE. The CDR3 is 15 amino acids.

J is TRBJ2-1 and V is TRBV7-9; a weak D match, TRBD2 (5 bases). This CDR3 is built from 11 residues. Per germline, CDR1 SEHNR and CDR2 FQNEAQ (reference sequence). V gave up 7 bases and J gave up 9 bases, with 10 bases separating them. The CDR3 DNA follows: TGTGCCAGCACTAGCCCCGCTGAGCAGTTCTTC. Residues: CASTSPAEQFF. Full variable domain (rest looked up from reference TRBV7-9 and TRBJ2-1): DTGVSQNPRHKITKRGQNVTFRCDPISEHNRLYWYRQTLGQGPEFLTYFQNEAQLEKSRLLSDRFSAERPKGSFSTLEIQRTEQGDSAMYLCASTSPAEQFFGPGTRLTVL.

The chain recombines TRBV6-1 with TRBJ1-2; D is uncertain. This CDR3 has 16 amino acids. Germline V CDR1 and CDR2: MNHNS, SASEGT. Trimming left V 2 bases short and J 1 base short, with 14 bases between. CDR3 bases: TGTGCCAGCAGTGAATGGTTTCTGGAGGTTAACTATGGCTACACCTTC. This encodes CASSEWFLEVNYGYTF.